Listed here are 14 T cell receptor beta chains from one sample, sequenced in a study of blood T cell repertoires in COVID-19. TCRdb's copy holds only in-frame clones and misses some; the assay was immunoSEQ multiplex PCR. The sample holds some 200,000 clones; 75% to 85% are singletons and the top ten take roughly 13%. Material: peripheral blood. The source is a human donor in a cohort sampled during active COVID-19.

This clone came up a few times. The DNA of the CDR3 is TGTGCCAGCAGCCAGGGACTTCTGAACACTGAAGCTTTCTTT. Residues: CASSQGLLNTEAFF. The chain combines TRBV7-9 with TRBJ1-1, with D tentatively TRBD1 (5 bases). CDR1 is SEHNR and CDR2 is FQNEAQ in the germline V gene (reference sequence). The V and J ends lost 5 bases and 0 bases respectively, with 10 bases between them. The CDR3 is 14 amino acids.

The chain carries TRBV3-1 (or the pseudogene TRBV3-2) and TRBJ1-3; the D gene is possibly TRBD1 (6 bases). There are 14 residues in the CDR3. The V and J ends lost 5 bases and 0 bases respectively, with 8 bases between them. Germline V gene data show CDR1 as LGHDT and CDR2 as YNNKEL (reference sequence). CDR3 sequence (DNA): TGTGCCAGCAGCTCAGGGGTCTCTGGAAACACCATATATTTT. This gives the protein CASSSGVSGNTIYF.

This clone occurred a few times. The rearrangement uses TRBV4-3 and TRBJ1-5; TRBD1 might be the D (6 bases). There are 16 residues in the CDR3. V was shortened by 0 bases and J by 6 bases, with 15 bases between the two germline ends. Germline assignment: CDR1 LGHNA and CDR2 YSLEER. In DNA form, the CDR3 reads TGCGCCAGCAGCCAAGATTCTGGGGCAGGGGCTCAGCCCCAGCATTTT. Protein sequence: CASSQDSGAGAQPQHF.

The rearrangement links TRBV2 to TRBJ2-5; D possibly corresponds to TRBD2 (7 bases). Germline loops: CDR1 SNHLY, CDR2 FYNNEI. CDR3 length equals 13 residues. Trimming shortened V by 6 bases and J by 7 bases, and 15 bases separated the two germline ends. The CDR3 is CASREGGQGTQYF. The CDR3 nucleotides read TGTGCCAGCAGAGAGGGGGGGCAGGGGACCCAGTACTTC. The full variable domain, completed using reference TRBV2 and TRBJ2-5, is EPEVTQTPSHQVTQMGQEVILRCVPISNHLYFYWYRQILGQKVEFLVSFYNNEISEKSEIFDDQFSVERPDGSNFTLKIRSTKLEDSAMYFCASREGGQGTQYFGPGTRLLVL.

This clone was counted a few times. The chain joins TRBV12-3 or TRBV12-4 to TRBJ1-3; no definite D call. The CDR3 is made up of 13 amino acids. V was trimmed by 3 bases and J by 2 bases, leaving 5 bases between them. This CDR3 is CASSFSTGNTIYF. For the CDR3, the DNA is TGTGCCAGCAGTTTTTCAACTGGAAACACCATATATTTT.

The CDR3 reads CASLKAGEETQYF. CDR3 nucleotide sequence: TGTGCCAGCCTAAAGGCGGGGGAAGAGACCCAGTACTTC. This chain joins TRBV7-9 and TRBJ2-5, with 7 bases matching TRBD2. Trimming removed 8 bases from V and 3 bases from J; junction bases left unmatched: 6. The CDR3 has 13 amino acids. The germline gives CDR1 SEHNR, CDR2 FQNEAQ (reference sequence).

V and J are TRBV4-1 and TRBJ2-1; 15 bases are a match to TRBD2. The CDR3 length is 20 residues. J gave up 6 bases and V 0 bases, and 12 bases lay outside the gene matches. The germline V gene encodes CDR1 MGHRA and CDR2 YSYEKL. CDR3 loop: CASSQEAPGLAGGRLNEQFF. The CDR3 bases are TGCGCCAGCAGCCAAGAAGCGCCGGGACTAGCGGGGGGTCGGCTCAATGAGCAGTTCTTC.

This clone has only one observation. The rearrangement joins TRBV7-2 to TRBJ1-6; no definite D call. Trimming removed 1 base at V and 9 bases at J, with 10 bases between. Germline-derived CDR1 and CDR2 are SGHTA and FQGNSA. The CDR3 runs 14 residues. This chain's CDR3 is CASSLDQVFSPLHF. CDR3 nucleotide sequence: TGTGCCAGCAGCTTAGATCAGGTTTTTTCACCCCTCCACTTT.

V gene TRBV4-2 combines with J gene TRBJ1-1, with a possible D match to TRBD1 (6 bases). The ends were cut back, 0 bases at V and 1 base at J, with 12 bases in the middle. CDR3 length equals 16 residues. Germline assignment: CDR1 LGHNA and CDR2 YNFKEQ. The CDR3 nucleotides read TGTGCCAGCAGCCAAGATTGGGGGCGGACGAACACTGAAGCTTTCTTT. Translated, it gives CASSQDWGRTNTEAFF.

The V and J genes are TRBV5-6 and TRBJ1-2; perhaps TRBD1 as D (5 bases). This CDR3 spans 13 amino acids. Germline V gives CDR1 SGHDT, CDR2 YYEEEE. The V and J ends lost 1 base and 4 bases respectively, with 8 bases between them. The CDR3 DNA is TGTGCCAGCAGCTTGATGGGGGGCTATGGCTACACCTTC. Residues: CASSLMGGYGYTF.

This clone was found a few times. The rearrangement uses TRBV28 and TRBJ1-5, with 9 nucleotides matching TRBD1. The V gene's germline CDR1 is MDHEN and CDR2 SYDVKM. The V gene end was trimmed by 3 bases and the J gene end by 7 bases; junction bases not matched to a gene: 13. This CDR3 spans 17 amino acids. The CDR3 nucleotides read TGTGCCAGCAGTTTGGGGGACAGGGATGGTTTGAGCCAGCCCCAGCATTTT. Protein product: CASSLGDRDGLSQPQHF.

The chain recombines TRBV27 with TRBJ2-1; D may be TRBD2 (5 bases). The germline gives CDR1 MNHEY, CDR2 SMNVEV (reference sequence). This CDR3 is 13 amino acids long. Trimming removed 5 bases from V and 7 bases from J, with 12 bases in between. CDR3 sequence reads: CASSRNRGNEQFF. CDR3 nucleotides: TGTGCCAGCAGTCGCAATCGGGGTAATGAGCAGTTCTTC.

The chain combines TRBV24-1 with TRBJ2-2; the match to TRBD1 covers 7 bases. Germline CDR1 reads KGHDR; CDR2 reads SFDVKD. V shed 1 base and J 8 bases; nucleotides not matched to a gene: 3. The CDR3 covers 14 residues. Written as DNA, the CDR3 is TGTGCCACCAGTGATTTCGACAGGGCTGGGGAGCTGTTTTTT. This codes for CATSDFDRAGELFF.

V is TRBV5-1 and J is TRBJ1-1; D is possibly TRBD1 (6 bases). The V end was cut by 0 bases, the J end by 0 bases, with 24 bases between. The V gene's germline CDR1 is SGHRS and CDR2 YFSETQ. This CDR3 spans 20 amino acids. CDR3 in amino acids: CASSLVGIWRIRDMNTEAFF. In DNA form, the CDR3 reads TGCGCCAGCAGCTTGGTAGGGATTTGGAGGATCAGGGACATGAACACTGAAGCTTTCTTT.